The 30 T cell receptor beta chains listed next were all sequenced from one sample in a study of control samples from healthy donors and cancer patients. Profiling relied on immunoSEQ multiplex PCR, and the TCRdb table lists in-frame clones only, not all of them. The data contain 130,000 or so clones, about 90% of them singletons. The material sequenced was blood. These receptors all stem from a man between 60 and 70 years old in good health.

The genes are TRBV7-9 and TRBJ1-2; 7 bases agree with TRBD1. Germline assignment: CDR1 SEHNR and CDR2 FQNEAQ (reference sequence). V gave up 4 bases and J gave up 1 base; unmatched junction bases: 15. CDR3 size: 18 residues. CDR3 protein: CASSSPRVSGGNNYGYTF. For the CDR3, the DNA is TGTGCCAGCAGCTCGCCGCGGGTATCAGGGGGGAATAACTATGGCTACACCTTC.

This chain connects TRBV12-3 or TRBV12-4 to TRBJ1-3; a possible D gene is TRBD1 (5 bases). The V gene lost 6 bases and the J gene lost 5 bases, with 8 bases spanning the gap. The CDR3 sequence is 12 residues long. The DNA of the CDR3 is TGTGCCAGCAGCCTGGACAGAAACACCATATATTTT. This sequence encodes CASSLDRNTIYF.

The chain links TRBV5-1 to TRBJ2-7; TRBD1 matches at 11 bases. V lost 3 bases, J lost 3 bases, and 2 bases stayed unmatched. This CDR3 spans 14 amino acids. In germline, CDR1 is SGHRS, CDR2 YFSETQ. CDR3 amino acids: CASSYGTGGYEQYF. As DNA, the CDR3 is TGCGCCAGCAGCTACGGGACAGGGGGCTACGAGCAGTACTTC.

The chain links TRBV27 to TRBJ1-4, with D unresolved. The ends were cut back, 0 bases at V and 7 bases at J, with 9 bases in the middle. CDR3 length: 14 amino acids. Germline CDR1 reads MNHEY; CDR2 reads SMNVEV (reference sequence). DNA for the CDR3: TGTGCCAGCAGTTTATCAGGGATGGGTGAAAAACTGTTTTTT. It codes for CASSLSGMGEKLFF.

This chain connects TRBV15 to TRBJ2-2; D gene unclear. The CDR3 is 15 amino acids. The V end lost 1 base, the J end lost 2 bases, and 8 bases lay between the germline ends. Looked up from germline, CDR1 is LNHNV and CDR2 is YYDKDF (reference sequence). In DNA form, the CDR3 reads TGTGCCACCAGCAGAGGGGCGGATAACACCGGGGAGCTGTTTTTT. It yields the protein CATSRGADNTGELFF.

The CDR3 DNA sequence: TGTGCCAGCAGACCGGACAGGTACTCTGGAAACACCATATATTTT. Translation gives CASRPDRYSGNTIYF. This chain uses TRBV6-5 with TRBJ1-3; TRBD1 matches 7 bases. The CDR3 extends over 15 amino acids. Per the germline V gene, CDR1 is MNHEY and CDR2 is SVGAGI. The ends lost 6 bases at V and 0 bases at J; junction bases unmatched: 5.

This clone was observed a handful of times. The V call is TRBV27, the J call TRBJ1-2; 7 nucleotides agree with TRBD1. With 10 bases clipped from V and 4 bases from J, the junction kept 3 bases outside the gene matches. The CDR3 runs to 11 residues. The germline V gene encodes CDR1 MNHEY and CDR2 SMNVEV (reference sequence). CDR3 loop: CATGTAYGYTF. The CDR3, as DNA: TGTGCCACCGGGACAGCCTATGGCTACACCTTC.

This rearrangement joins TRBV5-1 to TRBJ1-1, with D tentatively TRBD1 (5 bases). Germline V gene data show CDR1 as SGHRS and CDR2 as YFSETQ. This CDR3 contains 14 residues. V lost 3 bases, J lost 6 bases, and 15 bases lay in between. The CDR3 here is CASSSIRESAEAFF. The CDR3 DNA follows: TGCGCCAGCAGCTCGATCAGGGAGAGCGCTGAAGCTTTCTTT.

The chain carries TRBV5-1 and TRBJ2-3, with TRBD2 matching over 8 bases. V dropped 1 base and J dropped 2; count of bases not matched to a gene: 3. CDR1 SGHRS and CDR2 YFSETQ come from the germline V gene. This CDR3 has 15 residues. CDR3 sequence: CASSLSSGDTDTQYF. The CDR3 DNA reads as TGCGCCAGCAGCTTGAGTAGCGGGGACACAGATACGCAGTATTTT.

The V gene is TRBV6-6, the J gene TRBJ2-5, with unresolved D. Germline V gene lookup returns CDR1 MNHNY and CDR2 SVGAGI (reference sequence). The CDR3 loop spans 12 amino acids. Trimming removed 5 bases at V and 1 base at J, with 5 bases between. In DNA form, the CDR3 reads TGTGCCAGCAGTCAAACCCAAGAGACCCAGTACTTC. It encodes CASSQTQETQYF.

The V call is TRBV18, the J call TRBJ1-6; TRBD1 might be the D (5 bases). This CDR3 has 18 residues. Germline V gives CDR1 KGHSH, CDR2 LQKENI. V gave up 2 bases and J gave up 0 bases, with 14 bases separating them. The CDR3 bases are TGTGCCAGCTCACCAGGTCAGGGAGGTGACTCCTATAATTCACCCCTCCACTTT. This sequence encodes CASSPGQGGDSYNSPLHF.

The chain uses TRBV6-6 and TRBJ2-2, with 8 bases aligning to TRBD1. There are 17 residues in the CDR3. J lost 6 bases, V lost 5 bases, and 14 bases had no gene match. The germline V gene encodes CDR1 MNHNY and CDR2 SVGAGI (reference sequence). The CDR3 region has the DNA TGTGCCAGCAGTCTACGTTCCGGGACAGGCTGGTCCGGGGAGCTGTTTTTT. Protein sequence: CASSLRSGTGWSGELFF.

The genes are TRBV6-4 and TRBJ1-6, with D unclear. This CDR3 comprises 15 residues. V lost 0 bases and J 7 bases, leaving 10 bases between the germline ends. Germline V gene lookup returns CDR1 MRHNA and CDR2 SNTAGT. In nucleotides, the CDR3 is TGTGCCAGCAGTGACTCGTATTCGCCGAATTCACCCCTCCACTTT. Residues: CASSDSYSPNSPLHF.

The chain uses TRBV10-3 and TRBJ1-2; no reliable D call. The CDR3 loop spans 14 amino acids. Germline V gene lookup returns CDR1 ENHRY and CDR2 SYGVKD. Between the trimmed V and J ends, which lost 5 bases and 3 bases, there was a span of 13 bases. The CDR3 sequence: CAISLAGRDYGYTF. The CDR3 DNA follows: TGTGCCATCAGTCTCGCCGGGAGGGACTATGGCTACACCTTC.

In the case of this clone: This sample includes further DNA sequences coding for the same CDR3. The rearrangement uses TRBV5-1 and TRBJ1-1; TRBD1 matches 9 bases. Germline V gene lookup returns CDR1 SGHRS and CDR2 YFSETQ. CDR3 length: 14 amino acids. Trimming removed 6 bases from V and 0 bases from J; junction bases left unmatched: 3. The CDR3 bases are TGCGCCAGCAAGGGACAGGGTATGAACACTGAAGCTTTCTTT. This codes for CASKGQGMNTEAFF.

With regard to this clone: An end of the junction differs from the germline gene, which may be a read error. The J gene is TRBJ2-3, the V gene TRBV7-2; 9 bases agree with TRBD2. Germline V gives CDR1 SGHTA, CDR2 FQGNSA. This CDR3 has 13 residues. CDR3 region: CASSPLAGGRTPF. DNA of the CDR3: TGTGCCAGCAGCCCTCTGGCGGGGGGGAGGACCCCCTTT.

The chain links TRBV6-6 to TRBJ2-1; unclear D gene. This CDR3 is built from 13 residues. The V and J ends lost 2 bases and 10 bases respectively, with 12 bases between them. From germline, CDR1 is MNHNY and CDR2 SVGAGI (reference sequence). This CDR3 is CASSYAGFAEQFF. CDR3 in DNA: TGTGCCAGCAGTTACGCCGGATTTGCGGAGCAGTTCTTC.

Only a few counts were recorded for this clone. V is TRBV5-1 and J is TRBJ1-2; D perhaps matches TRBD1 (6 bases). CDR3 length: 14 residues. The V end lost 0 bases, the J end lost 2 bases, and 8 bases lay between the germline ends. Germline CDR1 SGHRS, CDR2 YFSETQ. In DNA form, the CDR3 reads TGCGCCAGCAGCTTGGGGACAGCGAACTATGGCTACACCTTC. As protein: CASSLGTANYGYTF.

This chain links TRBV30 with TRBJ2-3; perhaps TRBD2 as D (6 bases). Deletions cut 4 bases from V and 6 bases from J, with 14 bases between. The CDR3 is 13 amino acids. The germline gives CDR1 GTSNPN, CDR2 SVGIG (reference sequence). CDR3 sequence (DNA): TGTGCCTGGACCCTGGGAGGAGCTGATACGCAGTATTTT. Its protein product is CAWTLGGADTQYF.

The chain employs TRBV18 and TRBJ1-1; no reliable D call. CDR1 is KGHSH and CDR2 is LQKENI in the germline V gene. V gave up 4 bases and J gave up 1 base, with 10 bases separating them. The CDR3 length is 14 residues. CDR3 loop: CASSLSAQNTEAFF. The CDR3 nucleotides read TGTGCCAGCTCACTCTCGGCACAGAACACTGAAGCTTTCTTT.

The rearrangement joins TRBV7-9 to TRBJ1-2; unclear D gene. Germline lookup yields CDR1 SEHNR and CDR2 FQNEAQ (reference sequence). V gave up 3 bases and J gave up 11 bases, with 22 bases separating them. This CDR3 contains 15 residues. CDR3 in DNA: TGTGCCAGCAGCTTTCTCAAGGGAGGGCAGTACTTTTACACCTTC. Protein: CASSFLKGGQYFYTF.

This rearrangement joins TRBV6-5 to TRBJ1-4, with D possibly TRBD1 on 6 matching bases. CDR1 MNHEY and CDR2 SVGAGI come from the germline V gene. This CDR3 contains 14 residues. V was shortened by 7 bases and J by 7 bases, with 16 bases between the two germline ends. The DNA for the CDR3 is TGTGCCAGCAAGGACCAGGGGTGGTCTGAAAAACTGTTTTTT. Residues: CASKDQGWSEKLFF.

In its sample, this clone was seen a few times. The rearrangement links TRBV6-2 or TRBV6-3 to TRBJ2-1; D perhaps matches TRBD1 (6 bases). This CDR3 has 16 residues. Germline CDR1 is MNHEY and CDR2 is SVGEGT. Trimming cost V 1 base and J 9 bases, with 19 bases left between them. The DNA for the CDR3 is TGTGCCAGCAGTTACTTTCACGAGGGCAGGGGACGTGAGCAGTTCTTC. This encodes CASSYFHEGRGREQFF.

The V call is TRBV3-1 (or the pseudogene TRBV3-2), the J call TRBJ1-4; D is perhaps TRBD1 (6 bases). Germline values: CDR1 LGHDT, CDR2 YNNKEL (reference sequence). The CDR3 extends over 15 amino acids. Between the trimmed V and J ends, which lost 3 bases and 5 bases, there was a span of 13 bases. CDR3 nucleotide sequence: TGTGCCAGCAGCCAGGGGGGGCCATTGAATGAAAAACTGTTTTTT. This sequence encodes CASSQGGPLNEKLFF.

The rearrangement joins TRBV19 to TRBJ2-5; D is uncertain. The CDR3 length is 15 residues. Germline lookup yields CDR1 LNHDA and CDR2 SQIVND (reference sequence). V lost 0 bases and J 7 bases, leaving 15 bases between the germline ends. CDR3 in DNA: TGTGCCAGTAGTATAGATGAAGAGGAATCCGCGACCCAGTACTTC. It encodes CASSIDEEESATQYF.

This chain connects TRBV7-2 to TRBJ1-6; the D is unclear. V lost 5 bases and J lost 6, with 14 bases in between. Germline CDR1 and CDR2: SGHTA and FQGNSA. The CDR3 length is 15 residues. The CDR3 DNA reads TGTGCCAGCAGCCCCCAAGGTTTGGGTAATTCACCCCTCCACTTT. Translating gives CASSPQGLGNSPLHF.

The chain couples TRBV6-5 to TRBJ1-1, with 8 bases aligning to TRBD1. The germline V gene encodes CDR1 MNHEY and CDR2 SVGAGI. The ends lost 6 bases at V and 5 bases at J; junction bases unmatched: 8. CDR3 length: 14 amino acids. The CDR3 here is CASSLDRVRTEAFF. The CDR3 region has the DNA TGTGCCAGCAGCCTGGACAGGGTTAGGACTGAAGCTTTCTTT.

The V and J genes are TRBV28 and TRBJ1-2; possible D gene TRBD1, 6 bases. Between the trimmed V and J ends, which lost 7 bases and 8 bases, there was a span of 20 bases. CDR1 MDHEN and CDR2 SYDVKM come from the germline V gene. There are 14 residues in the CDR3. The CDR3 DNA follows: TGTGCCAGCACCCCTCTGGGGGGGGCGCGGGGCTACACCTTC. It codes for CASTPLGGARGYTF.

The chain has TRBV13 and TRBJ2-7; 8 bases fit TRBD1. The ends lost 3 bases at V and 1 base at J; junction bases unmatched: 5. The CDR3 is made up of 15 amino acids. Germline V gene lookup returns CDR1 PRHDT and CDR2 FYEKMQ (reference sequence). CDR3 sequence: CASSFSDRESYEQYF. DNA of the CDR3: TGTGCCAGCAGCTTTTCGGACAGGGAATCCTACGAGCAGTACTTC.

The chain uses TRBV6-5 and TRBJ2-2, with 7 bases identical to TRBD2. CDR3 length: 15 residues. Germline-derived CDR1 and CDR2 are MNHEY and SVGAGI. With 6 bases clipped from V and 2 bases from J, the junction kept 6 bases outside the gene matches. CDR3 coding DNA: TGTGCCAGCAGGCGGGGGACTGGCAACACCGGGGAGCTGTTTTTT. This sequence encodes CASRRGTGNTGELFF.